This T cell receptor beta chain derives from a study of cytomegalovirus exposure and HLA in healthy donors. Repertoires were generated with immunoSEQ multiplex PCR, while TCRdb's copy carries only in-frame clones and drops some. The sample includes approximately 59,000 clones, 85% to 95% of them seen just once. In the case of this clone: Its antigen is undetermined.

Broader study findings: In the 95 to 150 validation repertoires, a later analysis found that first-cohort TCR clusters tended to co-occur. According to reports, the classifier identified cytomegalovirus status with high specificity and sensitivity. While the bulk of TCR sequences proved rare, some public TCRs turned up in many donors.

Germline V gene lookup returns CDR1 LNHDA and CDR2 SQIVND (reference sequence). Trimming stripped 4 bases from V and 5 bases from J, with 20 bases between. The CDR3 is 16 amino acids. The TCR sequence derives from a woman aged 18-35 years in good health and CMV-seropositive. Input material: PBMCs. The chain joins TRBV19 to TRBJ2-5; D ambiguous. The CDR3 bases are TGTGCCAGTAGTAAGTCTCACGACTCCTCGTGGGAGACCCAGTACTTC. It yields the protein CASSKSHDSSWETQYF.